This T cell receptor beta chain was sequenced during a study of shared clonotypes between healthy human individuals. Overall study results and limits: Sampling involved blood alone; tissue repertoires likely differ.

From germline, CDR1 is LNHDA and CDR2 SQIVND (reference sequence). This CDR3 comprises 13 residues. Trimming removed 4 bases at V and 7 bases at J, with 11 bases between. Some clones are missing from TCRdb's copy, which holds only in-frame ones; the method was immunoSEQ multiplex PCR. The sample shows 650,000 to 800,000 clones, over 55% of them seen only once. Details on this clone: Its target is unknown.

Sequencing was done on a sample of memory CD4+ T cells sorted from blood. The sample's subset: CD45RA-negative fraction. The chain recombines TRBV19 with TRBJ2-4, with a tentative D call TRBD2 (6 bases). The sequence was collected from a woman aged 30 to 39 in good health. Here the CDR3 DNA reads TGTGCCAGTAGTACGGGACTGGCTAACATTCAGTACTTC. It codes for CASSTGLANIQYF.